The 32 T cell receptor beta chains reported below all come from one sample, sequenced in a study of T cells in localized non-small cell lung cancer. Assay used: immunoSEQ multiplex PCR; TCRdb lists only in-frame clones, some missing. The data show thousands of clones, about a quarter seen once. The sequencing here drew on lung tumor tissue, taken before any cancer treatment. These receptors originate from a male donor aged 60 or over with stage II squamous cell lung carcinoma.

By share, this clone counts as medium-sized. The V call is TRBV11-3, the J call TRBJ2-3; 8 bases align to TRBD2. This CDR3 region has 16 residues. Germline assignment: CDR1 SGHNT and CDR2 YENEEA. With V trimmed by 5 bases and J by 1 base, 8 bases remained unmatched. For the CDR3, the DNA is TGTGCCAGCAGCCACCCCCCGGGACTAGGCACAGATACGCAGTATTTT. Amino acids: CASSHPPGLGTDTQYF.

The chain joins TRBV2 to TRBJ1-5; tentative D call: TRBD1 (6 bases). CDR1 is SNHLY and CDR2 is FYNNEI in the germline V gene. V lost 3 bases and J lost 7, with 25 bases in between. The CDR3 sequence is 18 residues long. CDR3 nucleotide sequence: TGTGCCAGCAGTGAGCAGGAGGGGGGGGGCTTCTTTGGCCAGCCCCAGCATTTT. It encodes CASSEQEGGGFFGQPQHF.

The rearrangement links TRBV30 to TRBJ2-3, with 15 bases identical to TRBD2. The germline gives CDR1 GTSNPN, CDR2 SVGIG (reference sequence). This CDR3 spans 16 amino acids. J gave up 6 bases and V 4 bases, and 8 bases lay outside the gene matches. The CDR3 coding sequence is TGTGCCTGGAATACCGGGACTAGCGGGGGGCCTGATACGCAGTATTTT. Its protein product is CAWNTGTSGGPDTQYF.

This chain connects TRBV6-8 to TRBJ1-5; D is unresolved. Germline V gene lookup returns CDR1 MNHGY and CDR2 SAAAGT. The V end was cut by 4 bases, the J end by 9 bases, with 19 bases between. The CDR3 is 15 amino acids. CDR3 sequence reads: CASSFPPGHDWPQHF. The CDR3 region has the DNA TGTGCCAGCAGTTTTCCCCCGGGCCACGATTGGCCCCAGCATTTT.

The chain carries TRBV5-1 and TRBJ1-6; D gene ambiguous. Per germline, CDR1 SGHRS and CDR2 YFSETQ. V lost 0 bases to trimming and J lost 7 bases, with 11 bases between them. The CDR3 has 15 residues. DNA for the CDR3: TGCGCCAGCAGCTTGGATCAGGTCGAAAATTCACCCCTCCACTTT. Translation: CASSLDQVENSPLHF.

This clone has more than one count but fewer than ten. The V call is TRBV29-1, the J call TRBJ2-3, with D tentatively TRBD2 (7 bases). Trimming took 2 bases from V and 0 from J, leaving 12 bases between them. The CDR3 length is 15 residues. Per germline, CDR1 SQVTM and CDR2 ANQGSEA. In DNA form, the CDR3 reads TGCAGCGTTGAATTTGGGGGGGCTAGCACAGATACGCAGTATTTT. Its translation: CSVEFGGASTDTQYF.

As DNA, the CDR3 is TGTGCCAGCTCACGGTCTCAGACAGGGGAGTTCTTC. This encodes CASSRSQTGEFF. This chain joins TRBV18 and TRBJ2-1, with TRBD1 matching 8 bases. The germline gives CDR1 KGHSH, CDR2 LQKENI. With V trimmed by 4 bases and J by 14 bases, 7 bases remained unmatched. CDR3 length equals 12 residues.

This clone is hyperexpanded. The J gene is TRBJ1-1, the V gene TRBV18, with a weak D call TRBD1 (5 bases). CDR3 length: 13 residues. CDR1 is KGHSH and CDR2 is LQKENI in the germline V gene. V dropped 6 bases and J dropped 5 bases, with 13 bases sitting between them. CDR3 region: CASSPGAGTEAFF. CDR3 DNA sequence: TGTGCCAGCTCCCCCGGGGCGGGGACTGAAGCTTTCTTT.

CDR3 DNA: TGTGCCAGCAACGGCCGAACAGGGGCCGAGCAGTACTTC. Amino acid sequence: CASNGRTGAEQYF. J is TRBJ2-7 and V is TRBV6-8; 7 bases align to TRBD1. Germline V CDR1 and CDR2: MNHGY, SAAAGT. After removal of 7 bases from V and 6 bases from J, the junction contained 9 bases not matched to a gene. CDR3 size: 13 residues.

This clone was detected only a few times. The chain combines TRBV7-2 with TRBJ2-2; D not certain. Germline values: CDR1 SGHTA, CDR2 FQGNSA. The germline V and J ends were trimmed by 4 bases and 12 bases, with 15 bases remaining between them. CDR3 length: 13 amino acids. CDR3 sequence (DNA): TGTGCCAGCAGCTCCCTGAATTTGGTGAAGCTGTTTTTT. Translating gives CASSSLNLVKLFF. The full variable domain, its missing parts supplied by reference TRBV7-2 and TRBJ2-2, is GAGVSQSPSNKVTEKGKDVELRCDPISGHTALYWYRQSLGQGLEFLIYFQGNSAPDKSGLPSDRFSAERTGGSVSTLTIQRTQQEDSAVYLCASSSLNLVKLFFGEGSRLTVL.

This clone was detected only once. The rearrangement links TRBV19 to TRBJ2-7; no clear D. This CDR3 is built from 14 residues. Per germline, CDR1 LNHDA and CDR2 SQIVND (reference sequence). V was trimmed by 3 bases and J by 0 bases, leaving 9 bases between them. The CDR3 bases are TGTGCCAGTAGTATGGGCGTCTCCTCCTACGAGCAGTACTTC. Residues: CASSMGVSSYEQYF.

This clone was recorded a few times. Because the CDR3's place on the DNA is in doubt, the DNA is left out and the CDR3 is given as listed by TCRdb. The V call is TRBV6-8, the J call TRBJ2-2; TRBD2, the D gene given by the table, was not confirmed from the DNA. A total of 13 residues make up the CDR3, ends included. Germline-derived CDR1 and CDR2 are MNHGY and SAAAGT. The chain's CDR3 is CASSSSNTGELFF.

This clone was seen only a few times. V is TRBV18 and J is TRBJ2-6; a possible D gene is TRBD1 (6 bases). Germline lookup yields CDR1 KGHSH and CDR2 LQKENI. Between the trimmed V and J ends, which lost 5 bases and 0 bases, there was a span of 17 bases. This CDR3 has 18 residues. CDR3 amino acids: CASSWIRDIISGANVLTF. Written as DNA, the CDR3 is TGTGCCAGCTCATGGATCCGGGACATCATCTCTGGGGCCAACGTCCTGACTTTC. Full variable domain (rest looked up from reference TRBV18 and TRBJ2-6): NAGVMQNPRHLVRRRGQEARLRCSPMKGHSHVYWYRQLPEEGLKFMVYLQKENIIDESGMPKERFSAEFPKEGPSILRIQQVVRGDSAAYFCASSWIRDIISGANVLTFGAGSRLTVL.

There are a few counts of this clone. The chain has TRBV28 and TRBJ1-6, with unresolved D. Germline V gene lookup returns CDR1 MDHEN and CDR2 SYDVKM. The CDR3 length is 15 residues. V gave up 3 bases and J gave up 9 bases, with 15 bases separating them. The CDR3 coding sequence is TGTGCCAGCAGTTTCTACGGGTCTGCGTCTTCACCCCTCCACTTT. Translated: CASSFYGSASSPLHF.

This clone was seen a few times. The CDR3 sequence is CASKDRGSAYEQYF. The DNA for the CDR3 is TGTGCCAGCAAAGACAGGGGATCGGCCTACGAGCAGTACTTC. The rearrangement links TRBV6-8 to TRBJ2-7, with TRBD1 matching 8 bases. Germline V gene sequence: CDR1 MNHGY, CDR2 SAAAGT. J lost 2 bases, V lost 7 bases, and 7 bases had no gene match. The CDR3 covers 14 residues.

This clone was seen a handful of times. V gene TRBV11-3 combines with J gene TRBJ1-2; possibly TRBD1 for D (6 bases). The CDR3 totals 14 residues. From germline, CDR1 is SGHNT and CDR2 YENEEA. Trimming stripped 3 bases from V and 11 bases from J, with 19 bases between. In nucleotides, the CDR3 is TGTGCCAGCAGCTTGGGAGGGGCAGGGGACTTGTACACCTTC. The encoded protein is CASSLGGAGDLYTF. The full variable domain, its missing parts supplied by reference TRBV11-3 and TRBJ1-2, is EAGVVQSPRYKIIEKKQPVAFWCNPISGHNTLYWYLQNLGQGPELLIRYENEEAVDDSQLPKDRFSAERLKGVDSTLKIQPAELGDSAVYLCASSLGGAGDLYTFGSGTRLTVV.

Only a few counts were recorded for this clone. This CDR3 is CASGRTAGEKLFF. CDR3 DNA sequence: TGTGCCAGCGGGAGGACGGCCGGGGAAAAACTGTTTTTT. The V gene is TRBV7-2, the J gene TRBJ1-4; no clear D. The germline V and J ends were trimmed by 8 bases and 8 bases, with 15 bases remaining between them. Germline-derived CDR1 and CDR2 are SGHTA and FQGNSA. CDR3 length: 13 residues. Based on the CDR3 plus reference TRBV7-2 and TRBJ1-4, the full variable domain is GAGVSQSPSNKVTEKGKDVELRCDPISGHTALYWYRQSLGQGLEFLIYFQGNSAPDKSGLPSDRFSAERTGGSVSTLTIQRTQQEDSAVYLCASGRTAGEKLFFGSGTQLSVL.

The chain recombines TRBV19 with TRBJ2-2; no firm D call. This CDR3 region has 14 residues. From germline, CDR1 is LNHDA and CDR2 SQIVND (reference sequence). Trimming took off 5 bases at V and 1 base at J, with 8 bases between the two ends. The CDR3, as DNA: TGTGCCAGTAGTTGGGCGAGGAACACCGGGGAGCTGTTTTTT. Amino acids: CASSWARNTGELFF.

The V gene is TRBV18, the J gene TRBJ2-3; D is ambiguous. Deletions cut 4 bases from V and 5 bases from J, with 10 bases between. Germline V lookup: CDR1 KGHSH, CDR2 LQKENI. The CDR3 loop spans 13 amino acids. CDR3 bases: TGTGCCAGCTCACTCCCCAGTGGAGATACGCAGTATTTT. Amino acid sequence: CASSLPSGDTQYF.

In DNA, the CDR3 is TGTGCCAGCAGCTATCCCGGATTGGGGGCGGGTCAGCCCCAGCATTTT. This encodes CASSYPGLGAGQPQHF. This rearrangement joins TRBV25-1 to TRBJ1-5; D is perhaps TRBD1 (6 bases). There are 16 residues in the CDR3. The V gene lost 6 bases and the J gene lost 6 bases, with 21 bases spanning the gap. Germline V CDR1 and CDR2: MGHDK, SYGVNS.

This chain uses TRBV2 with TRBJ1-6; TRBD1 is a possible D gene (6 bases). V was shortened by 6 bases and J by 10 bases, with 16 bases between the two germline ends. CDR3 size: 14 residues. Germline values: CDR1 SNHLY, CDR2 FYNNEI. CDR3 sequence reads: CASSPGGGYSPLHF. The CDR3 DNA reads TGTGCCAGCAGCCCCGGGGGCGGATACTCACCCCTCCACTTT.

This clone has a handful of counts. This chain links TRBV9 with TRBJ2-3, with 9 positions matching TRBD2. Germline V gene lookup returns CDR1 SGDLS and CDR2 YYNGEE. There are 15 residues in the CDR3. V dropped 0 bases and J dropped 5; count of bases not matched to a gene: 4. In nucleotides, the CDR3 is TGTGCCAGCAGCGTAGAGAGCGGGGGGCAAGATACGCAGTATTTT. It is translated as CASSVESGGQDTQYF.

The CDR3 DNA reads as TGTGCCAGCAGCTCTCTAGCGGGGCTATCCTACAATGAGCAGTTCTTC. Protein product: CASSSLAGLSYNEQFF. The chain couples TRBV9 to TRBJ2-1; 9 bases are shared with TRBD2. Germline V CDR1 and CDR2: SGDLS, YYNGEE. The ends lost 4 bases at V and 1 base at J; junction bases unmatched: 6. The CDR3 consists of 16 residues.

The rearrangement joins TRBV2 to TRBJ2-7; 10 bases agree with TRBD1. Germline trimming cut 4 bases from V and 5 bases from J; bases unmatched to any gene: 5. The germline gives CDR1 SNHLY, CDR2 FYNNEI. CDR3 size: 14 residues. The CDR3 region is CASSGQGARDEQYF. The CDR3 DNA reads as TGTGCCAGCAGTGGACAGGGGGCGCGGGACGAGCAGTACTTC.

This clone turned up a few times. The chain has TRBV29-1 and TRBJ1-2; 7 bases are a match to TRBD1. Germline assignment: CDR1 SQVTM and CDR2 ANQGSEA. The CDR3 loop spans 14 amino acids. V was pared by 5 bases and J by 4 bases, with 10 bases of the junction left unmatched. The CDR3 is CSVNYKTGVYGYTF. The DNA for the CDR3 is TGCAGCGTTAACTATAAAACAGGGGTCTATGGCTACACCTTC.

As regards this clone: Its ends do not fully match the called genes, so a read error is possible. The chain carries TRBV7-2 and TRBJ1-1, with TRBD1 matching over 8 bases. The germline gives CDR1 SGHTA, CDR2 FQGNSA. The CDR3 runs 13 residues. The CDR3 DNA sequence: TGTGCCAGCAGCTTAGCGACAGGGGACCTCCCCGACTTT. This gives the protein CASSLATGDLPDF.

Of note for this clone: Within the sample, other DNA sequences also encode this same CDR3. The chain has TRBV5-1 and TRBJ1-2; TRBD1 matches at 9 bases. The CDR3 extends over 14 amino acids. Per germline, CDR1 SGHRS and CDR2 YFSETQ. After removal of 5 bases from V and 2 bases from J, the junction contained 4 bases not matched to a gene. CDR3 sequence (DNA): TGCGCCAGCAGTCGGGACAGGGCGAACTATGGCTACACCTTC. Its translation: CASSRDRANYGYTF.

This clone is categorized as large. This chain joins TRBV7-2 and TRBJ1-1; 9 nucleotides line up with TRBD1. The V and J ends lost 5 bases and 8 bases, in that order; junction bases with no gene match: 6. CDR1 SGHTA and CDR2 FQGNSA come from the germline V gene. This CDR3 has 13 residues. The CDR3: CASSRPGTGEAFF. CDR3 DNA sequence: TGTGCCAGCAGCCGTCCCGGGACAGGGGAAGCTTTCTTT.

The rearrangement links TRBV2 to TRBJ1-5, with D perhaps matching TRBD1 (5 bases). CDR3 length: 15 residues. V was shortened by 4 bases and J by 0 bases, with 10 bases between the two germline ends. The germline V gene has CDR1 SNHLY and CDR2 FYNNEI. CDR3 in amino acids: CASSGGDFSNQPQHF. Here the CDR3 DNA reads TGTGCCAGCAGTGGGGGGGATTTTAGCAATCAGCCCCAGCATTTT.

This clone was seen a few times. The chain recombines TRBV5-1 with TRBJ1-1; 7 bases are shared with TRBD1. The CDR3 runs to 14 residues. From germline, CDR1 is SGHRS and CDR2 YFSETQ. V gave up 5 bases and J gave up 5 bases; unmatched junction bases: 9. The CDR3 sequence: CASSQGVRGTEAFF. CDR3 bases: TGCGCCAGCAGTCAGGGGGTAAGGGGGACTGAAGCTTTCTTT.

The DNA for the CDR3 is TGTGCCAGCAGCCTTGGACTAGCGGAAGGCTACGAGCAGTACTTC. Translated: CASSLGLAEGYEQYF. The V and J genes are TRBV11-3 and TRBJ2-7; TRBD2 matches 10 bases. Germline-derived CDR1 and CDR2 are SGHNT and YENEEA. V trimming: 5 bases; J trimming: 3 bases; junction bases outside the gene matches: 7. The CDR3 is made up of 15 amino acids.

This clone was observed a few times. This chain connects TRBV9 to TRBJ1-2; possibly TRBD1 for D (5 bases). Between the trimmed V and J ends, which lost 0 bases and 8 bases, there was a span of 14 bases. Germline CDR1 is SGDLS and CDR2 is YYNGEE. The CDR3 consists of 14 residues. CDR3 region: CASSVAAGPRGYTF. In DNA form, the CDR3 reads TGTGCCAGCAGCGTAGCAGCGGGGCCAAGAGGCTACACCTTC.